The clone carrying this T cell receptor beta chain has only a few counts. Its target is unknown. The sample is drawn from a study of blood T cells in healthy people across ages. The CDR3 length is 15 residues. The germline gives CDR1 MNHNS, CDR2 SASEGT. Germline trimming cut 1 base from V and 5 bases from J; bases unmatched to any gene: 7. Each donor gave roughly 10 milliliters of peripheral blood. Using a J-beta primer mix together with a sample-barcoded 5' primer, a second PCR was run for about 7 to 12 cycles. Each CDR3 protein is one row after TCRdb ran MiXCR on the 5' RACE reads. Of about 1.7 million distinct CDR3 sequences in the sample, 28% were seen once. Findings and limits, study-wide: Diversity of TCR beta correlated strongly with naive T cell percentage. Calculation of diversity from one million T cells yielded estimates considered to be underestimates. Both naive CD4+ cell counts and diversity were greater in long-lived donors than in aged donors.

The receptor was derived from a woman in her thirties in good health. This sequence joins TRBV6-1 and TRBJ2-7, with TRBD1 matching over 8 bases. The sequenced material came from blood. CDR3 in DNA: TGTGCCAGCAGTGAAGGCTGGGACAGGTTCGACGAGCAGTACTTC. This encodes CASSEGWDRFDEQYF.